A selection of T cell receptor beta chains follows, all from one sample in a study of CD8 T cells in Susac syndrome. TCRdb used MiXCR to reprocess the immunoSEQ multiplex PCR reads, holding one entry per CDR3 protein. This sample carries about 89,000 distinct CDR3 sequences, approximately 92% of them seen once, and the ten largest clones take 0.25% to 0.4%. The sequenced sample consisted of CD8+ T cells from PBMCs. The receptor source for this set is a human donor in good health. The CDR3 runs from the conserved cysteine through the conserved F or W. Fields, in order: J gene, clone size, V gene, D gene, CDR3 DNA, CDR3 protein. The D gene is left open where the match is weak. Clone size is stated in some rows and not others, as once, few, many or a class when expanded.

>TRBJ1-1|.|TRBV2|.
TGTGCCAGCAGCGACTTTGGAGGCGGGACTGAAGCTTTCTTT
CASSDFGGGTEAFF
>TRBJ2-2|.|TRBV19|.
TGTGCCAGTAGTATTTACCAGAACACCGGGGAGCTGTTTTTT
CASSIYQNTGELFF
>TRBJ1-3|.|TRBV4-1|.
TGCGCCAGCAGCGTCCTTTTCCCTAGCCCAGGGACTGAAAACACCATATATTTT
CASSVLFPSPGTENTIYF
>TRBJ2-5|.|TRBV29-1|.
TGCAGCGTTCAACTCCCCCCGGGGGAGACCCAGTACTTC
CSVQLPPGETQYF
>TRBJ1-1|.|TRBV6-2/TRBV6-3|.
TGTGCCAGCAGTTACTCGAGGACCAAGGGCACTGAAGCTTTCTTT
CASSYSRTKGTEAFF
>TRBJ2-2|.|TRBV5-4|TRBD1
TGTGCCAGCAGCCCCCCAGACAGGGTTAACACCGGGGAGCTGTTTTTT
CASSPPDRVNTGELFF
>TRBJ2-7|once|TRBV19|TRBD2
TGTGCCAGTAGTCCTCCGGGGGGTATCCTCCTCTACGAGCAGTACTTC
CASSPPGGILLYEQYF
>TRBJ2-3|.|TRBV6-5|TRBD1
TGTGCCAGCAGTTACTCCGGACAGGGAGCAGATACGCAGTATTTT
CASSYSGQGADTQYF
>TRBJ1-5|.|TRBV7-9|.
TGTGCCAGCAGCTTTCAAAATCAGCCCCAGCATTTT
CASSFQNQPQHF
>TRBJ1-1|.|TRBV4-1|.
TGCGCCAGCAGCCAGGGACTGATGAACACTGAAGCTTTCTTT
CASSQGLMNTEAFF
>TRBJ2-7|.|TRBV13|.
TGTGCCAGCAGCGGCCCCCCTTCGCACGAGCAGTACTTC
CASSGPPSHEQYF
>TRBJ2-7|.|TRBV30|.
TGTGCCTGGAACCTTATGAGGGCACCTGAGTACGAGCAGTACTTC
CAWNLMRAPEYEQYF
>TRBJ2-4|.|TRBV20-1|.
TGCAGTGCTAGCCTAGGCCTAGCCAAAAACATTCAGTACTTC
CSASLGLAKNIQYF
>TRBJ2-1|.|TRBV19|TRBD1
TGTGCCAGTAGTATAGGAGGGACAGGGACCCACAATGAGCAGTTCTTC
CASSIGGTGTHNEQFF
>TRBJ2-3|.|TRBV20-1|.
TGCAGTGCTAGAGATCCCATGATAGCGGCTGCCCGCACAGATACGCAGTATTTT
CSARDPMIAAARTDTQYF
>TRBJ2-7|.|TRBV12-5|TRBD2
TGTGCTAGTGGTTTTCTGGGAGGGCGCTACGAGCAGTACTTC
CASGFLGGRYEQYF
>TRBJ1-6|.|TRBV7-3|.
TGTGCCAGCAGTTTAGCCGGGGGGACAAATTCACCCCTCCACTTT
CASSLAGGTNSPLHF
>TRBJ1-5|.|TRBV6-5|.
TGTGCCACCCGATCTCAGGGGAATAGCAATCAGCCCCAGCATTTT
CATRSQGNSNQPQHF